Given below is one T cell receptor beta chain in context. The germline gives CDR1 SGHRS, CDR2 YFSETQ. The CDR3 contains 13 residues. Between the trimmed V and J ends, which lost 2 bases and 1 base, there was a span of 6 bases. The data are from a study of T cell changes during pregnancy in multiple sclerosis. Libraries were prepared by immunoSEQ multiplex PCR; TCRdb keeps only in-frame clonotypes and omits some of them. Here the sample spans 40,000 to 50,000 clones, over 85% being singletons. This clonotype originated in a female donor with multiple sclerosis, enrolled in a pregnancy study. The rearrangement uses TRBV5-1 and TRBJ2-5; no definite D call. Material: CD4+ T cells from peripheral blood mononuclear cells, obtained in the first trimester of pregnancy. Written as DNA, the CDR3 is TGCGCCAGCAGCTTAGCGCCCCAAGAGACCCAGTACTTC. Translated: CASSLAPQETQYF.